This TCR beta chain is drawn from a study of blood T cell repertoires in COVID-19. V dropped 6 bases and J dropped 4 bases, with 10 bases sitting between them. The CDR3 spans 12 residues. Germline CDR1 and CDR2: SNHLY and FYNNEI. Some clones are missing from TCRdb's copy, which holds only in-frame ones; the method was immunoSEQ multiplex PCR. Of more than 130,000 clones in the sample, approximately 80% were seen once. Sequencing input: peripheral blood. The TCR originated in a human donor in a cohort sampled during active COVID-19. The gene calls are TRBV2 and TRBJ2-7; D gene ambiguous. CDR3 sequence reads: CASSLDIYEQYF. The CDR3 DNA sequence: TGTGCCAGCAGCCTCGACATTTACGAGCAGTACTTC.